Reported below is one T cell receptor beta chain. Its antigen is still unknown. Indicated time point: week 47, end of study. Each vaccine dose was 300 ug of mutant IDH1 20-mer peptide, with topical imiquimod. Method: immunoSEQ multiplex PCR; TCRdb's copy keeps in-frame clones and lacks some. The table has some 40,000 clones, 75% seen once; the top ten hold about 8.1%. This record comes from a study of a mutant IDH1 vaccine in newly diagnosed glioma. On the study more broadly: Vaccine dosing followed radiotherapy by 4-6 weeks, or accompanied temozolomide cycles. Treated patients, averaging roughly 40 years, were around 62% male and approximately 38% female.

The junction had 7 bases not matched to a gene; V was cut back by 4 bases and J by 2 bases. CDR1 is LNHDA, CDR2 SQIVND, per germline (reference sequence). CDR3 size: 18 residues. Sequences were derived from PBMCs, sampled from a glioma patient whose treatment included an IDH1 peptide vaccine. This chain joins TRBV19 and TRBJ2-1, with TRBD2 matching 14 bases. This TCR came from a man aged 40-55 years with glioma. The chain's CDR3 is CASSKGRLAGGPYNEQFF. In DNA, the CDR3 is TGTGCCAGTAGTAAGGGGAGACTAGCGGGAGGGCCCTACAATGAGCAGTTCTTC.